These 17 T cell receptor beta chains were sequenced from one sample in a study of early T cells in non-severe SARS-CoV-2 infection. TCRdb re-called the 5' RACE reads with MiXCR, one entry per CDR3 protein. The sample holds 50,000 to 75,000 distinct CDR3 sequences, about 12% seen once. The sample was whole blood, taken at baseline. The receptor set was obtained from an adult who was a healthcare worker with PCR-confirmed SARS-CoV-2 infection or an uninfected control (not recorded which). The donor label of this sample is uncertain.

This clonotype was seen more than once but under ten times. The chain uses TRBV4-1 and TRBJ1-3; D unclear. The V and J ends lost 1 base and 0 bases respectively, with 13 bases between them. The CDR3 totals 17 residues. Germline V lookup: CDR1 MGHRA, CDR2 YSYEKL. CDR3 loop: CASSQVVRLISGNTIYF. The CDR3 nucleotides are TGCGCCAGCAGCCAAGTGGTTCGGCTGATCTCTGGAAACACCATATATTTT.

The chain has TRBV5-4 and TRBJ2-2; D unclear. V lost 2 bases, J lost 2 bases, and 10 bases lay in between. Germline assignment: CDR1 SGHNT and CDR2 YYREEE (reference sequence). CDR3 length: 15 residues. CDR3 DNA sequence: TGTGCCAGCAGCTTTCGAGGCGGAAACACCGGGGAGCTGTTTTTT. Its translation is CASSFRGGNTGELFF.

This clonotype was detected a few times. The V and J genes are TRBV5-4 and TRBJ1-6; D not resolved. CDR1 SGHNT and CDR2 YYREEE come from the germline V gene (reference sequence). This CDR3 spans 14 amino acids. Trimming took 0 bases from V and 6 from J, leaving 7 bases between them. The chain's CDR3 is CASSLDRSNSPLHF. The DNA for the CDR3 is TGTGCCAGCAGCTTGGACAGAAGTAATTCACCCCTCCACTTT. Based on the CDR3 plus reference TRBV5-4 and TRBJ1-6, the full variable domain is ETGVTQSPTHLIKTRGQQVTLRCSSQSGHNTVSWYQQALGQGPQFIFQYYREEENGRGNFPPRFSGLQFPNYSSELNVNALELDDSALYLCASSLDRSNSPLHFGNGTRLTVT.

This clonotype was seen a handful of times. V and J are TRBV7-2 and TRBJ1-2, with 7 nucleotides matching TRBD1. Germline CDR1 SGHTA, CDR2 FQGNSA. V was clipped by 0 bases and J by 5 bases; unmatched bases: 3. This CDR3 has 14 amino acids. CDR3 protein: CASSLAHRGYGYTF. CDR3 in DNA: TGTGCCAGCAGCTTAGCCCACAGGGGATATGGCTACACCTTC.

This clonotype turned up a few times. The chain uses TRBV2 and TRBJ2-5; 10 bases are shared with TRBD2. In germline, CDR1 is SNHLY, CDR2 FYNNEI. The CDR3 has 13 residues. V lost 5 bases and J lost 5; bases outside the gene matches: 2. The chain's CDR3 is CASSKGLAETQYF. The CDR3 nucleotides read TGTGCCAGCAGTAAGGGACTAGCGGAGACCCAGTACTTC.

This chain links TRBV20-1 with TRBJ2-5, with 8 positions matching TRBD2. Trimming removed 1 base from V and 3 bases from J; junction bases left unmatched: 7. Germline V gives CDR1 DFQATT, CDR2 SNEGSKA (reference sequence). The CDR3 spans 15 residues. The CDR3 DNA reads as TGCAGTGCTAGAGTAAGAGCGGGGGCGAAAGAGACCCAGTACTTC. Translating it yields CSARVRAGAKETQYF.

The table lists this clonotype with many counts. The chain is built from TRBV10-3 and TRBJ1-5; D is undetermined. The CDR3 spans 14 residues. CDR1 and CDR2 (germline): ENHRY, SYGVKD. V gave up 3 bases and J gave up 1 base, with 7 bases separating them. This chain's CDR3 is CAISDRRSNQPQHF. The CDR3 nucleotides are TGTGCCATCAGTGACAGACGAAGCAATCAGCCCCAGCATTTT.

The chain has TRBV27 and TRBJ2-1; the D is unclear. V lost 5 bases and J lost 9, with 8 bases in between. This CDR3 region has 11 residues. Per the germline V gene, CDR1 is MNHEY and CDR2 is SMNVEV (reference sequence). In DNA form, the CDR3 reads TGTGCCAGCAGTACAGTGGGTGAGCAGTTCTTC. It yields the protein CASSTVGEQFF.

The rearrangement joins TRBV3-1 to TRBJ2-5, with TRBD1 as a possible D gene (7 bases). Germline CDR1 LGHDT, CDR2 YNNKEL (reference sequence). The germline V and J ends were trimmed by 1 base and 2 bases, with 11 bases remaining between them. The length of the CDR3 is 15 residues. DNA of the CDR3: TGTGCCAGCAGCCAAGTGCAGGGGGGACAAGAGACCCAGTACTTC. It translates to CASSQVQGGQETQYF.

V gene TRBV27 combines with J gene TRBJ2-2; D might be TRBD1 (6 bases). The CDR3 loop spans 16 amino acids. The ends were cut back, 5 bases at V and 0 bases at J, with 13 bases in the middle. From germline, CDR1 is MNHEY and CDR2 SMNVEV (reference sequence). CDR3 region: CASSAQGLSNTGELFF. As DNA, the CDR3 is TGTGCCAGCAGTGCACAGGGCCTCTCGAACACCGGGGAGCTGTTTTTT.

V is TRBV20-1 and J is TRBJ2-3; the match to TRBD2 covers 7 bases. The CDR3 extends over 13 amino acids. Germline V lookup: CDR1 DFQATT, CDR2 SNEGSKA (reference sequence). J gave up 0 bases and V 5 bases, and 2 bases lay outside the gene matches. CDR3 residues: CSAHGGSTDTQYF. The CDR3 DNA follows: TGCAGTGCTCACGGGGGGAGCACAGATACGCAGTATTTT.

This sequence joins TRBV6-2 or TRBV6-3 and TRBJ1-1, with 9 bases that match TRBD1. This CDR3 is built from 15 residues. The J segment lost 3 bases and the V segment lost 6 bases, leaving 8 bases of the junction unmatched. Germline V gives CDR1 MNHEY, CDR2 SVGEGT. The CDR3 reads CASRSGTGYYTEAFF. The CDR3 bases are TGTGCCAGCAGGAGCGGGACAGGGTATTACACTGAAGCTTTCTTT.

This clonotype showed up many times. This chain joins TRBV29-1 and TRBJ1-1, with no clear D. Between the trimmed V and J ends, which lost 4 bases and 7 bases, there was a span of 16 bases. This CDR3 has 13 residues. The germline V gene has CDR1 SQVTM and CDR2 ANQGSEA. CDR3 protein: CSVVMSPSIEAFF. Here the CDR3 DNA reads TGCAGCGTTGTTATGTCCCCTTCTATTGAAGCTTTCTTT.

In nucleotides, the CDR3 is TGCGCCAGCAGTCGGTTGGATTCGTTTCGGGAGACCCAGTACTTC. It codes for CASSRLDSFRETQYF. The V gene is TRBV5-1, the J gene TRBJ2-5; D gene uncertain. Germline-derived CDR1 and CDR2 are SGHRS and YFSETQ. Deletions cut 5 bases from V and 5 bases from J, with 19 bases between. The CDR3 extends over 15 amino acids.

This clonotype was observed a handful of times. The J gene is TRBJ2-1, the V gene TRBV7-3; possible D gene TRBD1, 6 bases. V lost 0 bases to trimming and J lost 4 bases, with 7 bases between them. CDR1 and CDR2 (germline): SGHTA, FQGTGA. This CDR3 has 14 residues. The DNA for the CDR3 is TGTGCCAGCAGCTTAACGCAGGGGTACAATGAGCAGTTCTTC. It yields the protein CASSLTQGYNEQFF.

This clonotype has only a few counts. The chain uses TRBV12-3 or TRBV12-4 and TRBJ1-1, with D uncertain. V was shortened by 5 bases and J by 1 base, with 11 bases between the two germline ends. The CDR3 has 14 amino acids. In DNA form, the CDR3 reads TGTGCCAGCAGTACCGTGCCGGGGAACACTGAAGCTTTCTTT. This translates into CASSTVPGNTEAFF.

This clonotype was seen a few times. The chain uses TRBV19 and TRBJ2-2, with a tentative D call TRBD2 (6 bases). With 1 base removed from V and 1 base from J, the gap between germline ends came to 10 bases. Germline V CDR1 and CDR2: LNHDA, SQIVND (reference sequence). This CDR3 spans 16 amino acids. The CDR3: CASSIGAGGNTGELFF. The CDR3 DNA follows: TGTGCCAGTAGTATAGGGGCCGGGGGGAACACCGGGGAGCTGTTTTTT.